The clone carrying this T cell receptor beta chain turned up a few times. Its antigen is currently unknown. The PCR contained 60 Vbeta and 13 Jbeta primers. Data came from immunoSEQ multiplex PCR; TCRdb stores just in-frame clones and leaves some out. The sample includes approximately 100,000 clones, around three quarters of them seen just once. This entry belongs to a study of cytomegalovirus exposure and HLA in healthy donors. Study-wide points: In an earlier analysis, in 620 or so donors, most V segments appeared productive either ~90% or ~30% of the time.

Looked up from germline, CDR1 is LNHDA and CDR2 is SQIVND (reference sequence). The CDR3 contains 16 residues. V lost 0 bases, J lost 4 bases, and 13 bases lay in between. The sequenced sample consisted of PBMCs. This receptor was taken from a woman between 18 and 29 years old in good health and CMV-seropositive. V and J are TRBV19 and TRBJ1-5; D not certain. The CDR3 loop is CASSIDSQAPNQPQHF. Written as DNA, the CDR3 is TGTGCCAGTAGTATAGATTCCCAGGCCCCTAATCAGCCCCAGCATTTT.